This T cell receptor beta chain was recovered during a study of shared T cell receptors in the human thymus. Losses at the gene ends were 0 bases for V and 6 bases for J; bases not matched to a gene: 11. The CDR3 is 18 residues long. Generated by immunoSEQ multiplex PCR, the TCRdb table keeps only in-frame clones and is missing some. The sample contains approximately 660,000 clones, approximately 88% of which appear only once. These data also formed part of another study, on human thymus T cells. That work contributes: The thymus tissue came from resections taken during corrective heart surgery. V and J gene usage appeared biased in thymic and blood repertoires.

The chain couples TRBV23-1 to TRBJ2-3; 11 bases fit TRBD1. TRBV23-1 is designated an ORF whose function remains uncertain. This TCR was sampled from a boy in the first two years of life with a congenital heart defect. Sequencing was done on a sample of thymocytes. The CDR3 loop is CASSQSDPGQGAWDTQYF. CDR3 DNA: TGCGCCAGCAGTCAATCGGATCCCGGACAGGGGGCCTGGGATACGCAGTATTTT.